Here is one T cell receptor beta chain with its context. Its antigen is not identified. This record belongs to a study of human T cells and chemical hapten exposure. Regarding time point: patch test 1, 2 weeks after DPC sensitization. The treatment denotes: therapeutic diphenylcyclopropenone sensitization with weekly scalp DPC. Using its own MiXCR run on the RACE reads, TCRdb lists one record per CDR3 protein. Of 180,000 or so distinct CDR3 sequences in the sample, 13% to 15% are singletons; the top ten hold about 1.7%. Study-wide results and caveats: Compared with pre-sensitization or healthy control sets, expanded TCRs clustered more. Higher patch test scores went with higher counts of PT1 expanded TCRs.

The ends lost 5 bases at V and 0 bases at J; junction bases unmatched: 17. CDR3 size: 20 residues. Sample: whole blood, taken in connection with sensitization to the hapten diphenylcyclopropenone (DPC). The sequence came from a woman under 40 with alopecia areata. Some clones in this sample may be carry-over from other donors' samples. This rearrangement joins TRBV12-3 or TRBV12-4 to TRBJ2-7, with 12 bases matching TRBD1. The CDR3 DNA reads as TGTGCCAGCAGTCCTGGCGCCGGGACAGGGGGCAGGTGGAGCTCCTACGAGCAGTACTTC. Its protein is CASSPGAGTGGRWSSYEQYF.